One T cell receptor (beta chain) is described in this entry. The table lists this clone with a few counts. This receptor's antigen is unknown. Germline and junction disagree at one end, which may indicate a read error. This record belongs to a study of cytomegalovirus exposure and HLA in healthy donors (dated by TCRdb to the late 2010s). Regarding the research as a whole: An earlier analysis of several hundred of the donors reported around 280 Gb of sequence data and roughly 120 million unique TCR beta sequences obtained from some 200 million T cells. An early release covering some 640 HLA-typed donors comprised approximately 290 gigabases of sequencing data and around 80 million unique TCR sequences. Among the roughly 400 genotyped donors, around 81% belonged to the genetic ancestry cluster associated with self-reported Caucasian donors. The study was designed to test whether signatures of past pathogen exposure could be identified by cataloging public T cell receptors. The T cell repertoires of 550 to 850 subjects were profiled by immunosequencing and related to cytomegalovirus serostatus. Along with the roughly 710-subject first cohort, a separate validation cohort of 120 different subjects was used. High-throughput TCR immunosequencing, statistical association of individual TCRs with disease status, and machine learning were combined to predict cytomegalovirus infection status. In a later analysis, previously published TCR beta repertoires from 666 donors were re-analyzed and high-resolution HLA genotyping was added so that TCR occurrence patterns could be studied. Rather than using new phenotypic data, the later analysis identified candidate immune exposures from TCR beta sequences and from how often those sequences occurred across donors. An earlier analysis of a few hundred of the donors applied high-throughput TCR beta sequencing to assess whether each TCR beta V gene segment acted as functional or pseudogenic. Donor age, sex, ethnicity and CMV serostatus were collected together with the repertoire data. A later genetic analysis took genome-wide SNP genotypes for about 65% of the 666 donors and used that subset as a discovery cohort. Every discovery cohort repertoire had been produced on one sequencing platform. HLA typing included class I and class II loci at four-digit resolution. Typing coverage differed by locus: A, B, C, DRB1 and DQB1 were typed in about 620-640 donors, DQA1 in 500 to 550, DPA1 in 600 to 610, and DPB1 in roughly 470. A handful of DR-DQ haplotypes were handled as single units for association and clustering because linkage in the cohort was strong. Across some 400 genotyped donors of the cohort, an average of about 220,000 unique TCR beta nucleotide sequences per donor were sequenced, and 15% to 20% of those sequences were non-productive. General findings and caveats noted by the study authors: A later analysis found that most CMV-associated TCR beta chains appeared HLA-restricted, with HLA associations seemingly driven largely by CMV exposure. In a later analysis, HLA-associated TCR beta chains were found to be more clonally expanded and to have lower generation probabilities than equally common non-associated chains. An association between a missense DCLRE1C variant and V-gene and J-gene trimming of TCR beta chains was found in a later genetic analysis and replicated in an independent cohort. Compared with the approximately 720-donor mean, donors in an Asian-associated ancestry cluster had fewer N-insertions in productive TCRs, according to a later genetic analysis. In a later analysis, 15,000 to 20,000 TCR beta sequences were associated with specific HLA alleles at a false discovery rate of 0.05. A further reported finding was that TCR beta sequences accurately predicted the HLA-A and HLA-B alleles for most subjects in the first cohort. Sequencing depth was assumed to be roughly uniform across donors in the presence/absence analyses, though that assumption may not hold. An earlier analysis of approximately 570 of the donors showed that most TCR beta V segments appeared in productive rearrangements either about 90% or about 30% of the time, which broadly matched IMGT annotations. In the study, some 160 TCR beta chains were listed as associated with cytomegalovirus. Three of the identified cytomegalovirus-associated TCR beta chains were confirmed in vitro to be specific for cytomegalovirus antigens. Some IMGT-functional V segments, including TRBV6-2 and TRBV6-3, could not be told apart with the 87-base-pair reads, so those segments were excluded. According to a later analysis, parvovirus B19, influenza, CMV and Epstein-Barr virus appeared linked to several top co-occurrence clusters. In a later analysis, TCR association rates were found to vary across HLA loci, with the most associated TCRs seen for DRB1 alleles and the fewest for HLA-C alleles. Because HLA typing was unavailable for some donors at each locus, only the typed subset was used in association tests. Correlated functional status among segregating V segments might be attributable to linkage disequilibrium, but an unknown experimental factor could not be ruled out. The authors suggested that the approach could potentially be extended to other disease states and immunological phenotypes. The earlier analysis of fewer than 750 of the donors excluded 15 to 20 rarely observed V segments, including chromosome 9 orphons, because counts were too low. The classifier was reported to diagnose cytomegalovirus status with high specificity and sensitivity in both the original and validation cohorts. When HLA alleles, especially DR and DQ, strongly co-occurred, TCR associations were difficult to assign to individual alleles. Most TCR sequences were seen in very few donors, while some public TCRs were found in many individuals. For the cohort, immune exposure information was limited to CMV serostatus. This cohort had only TCR beta chains sequenced, and the lack of alpha or paired-chain data limited which features could be detected. The sequencing pipeline was judged likely to have produced a cluster of highly shared sequence variants as a technical artifact.

CDR1 and CDR2 are read off the germline V gene (reference sequence) as DFQATT and SNEGSKA. Inclusive of the bounding cysteine and phenylalanine, the CDR3 is 10 residues long. Only CDR3 DNA remains: 30 bases, in frame from the first base. The cohort was made up of roughly 670 healthy bone marrow donors. Cohort members were all nominally healthy when sampled, although unrecorded immune exposures were likely present. The donor tested CMV seronegative and was one of the 352 seronegative cohort members. A peripheral blood sample was collected from each donor, and TCR beta sequencing was performed on peripheral blood mononuclear cells. Genomic DNA extraction from the blood cell samples was performed with the Qiagen DNeasy Blood Extraction Kit. Library method: the immunoSEQ multiplex PCR assay. For the multiplex PCR, a mixture combining 60 forward primers for TCR Vbeta segments and 13 reverse primers for TCR Jbeta segments was used. The CDR3 region of rearranged TCR beta genes was amplified from genomic DNA by a multiplex PCR assay. Amplified TCR beta libraries were sequenced as 87-base-pair reads on the Illumina HiSeq System. In the authors' own workflow: Across the 670 or so repertoires, a later analysis counted approximately 83 million unique TCR beta chains, approximately 10 million of which were shared by at least two donors. A nearest-neighbor algorithm error-corrected the raw reads and collapsed the reads into unique sequences, merging closely related sequences to remove PCR and sequencing errors. Alignment of CDR3 sequences to IMGT reference sequences was used to assign V, D and J gene segments. For a sequence to be retained, a match of at least six nucleotides to both a V gene segment and a J gene segment was required. Rearrangements were classified as productive when the CDR3 lacked stop codons and remained in frame with V and J, and all other rearrangements were classified as non-productive. CDR3 was defined by IMGT convention, running from the second conserved V-encoded cysteine to the conserved J-encoded phenylalanine. The earlier analysis of about 560 of the donors excluded any sequence lacking an unambiguous match to a single V gene segment. An earlier analysis of over 450 of the donors classified V segments as functional when productive rearrangements were above 56.7% and as segregating when the standard deviation between donors was above 5%. A statistical classification framework was built to diagnose cytomegalovirus status from the catalog of TCR beta chain sequences. A later analysis assigned V and J genes by comparing TCR nucleotide sequences with IMGT/GENE-DB human TR gene sequences. The TCRdist pipeline was used in a later analysis to assign CDR3 sequences and most-parsimonious VDJ recombination scenarios. In a later analysis, every TCR beta chain was defined by the combination of its CDR3 amino acid sequence and its V-gene family, and reads without a unique V-gene family were dropped. A later analysis removed 600 or so highly shared, low-generation-probability nucleotide sequences to deal with suspected cross-contamination and a sequencing artifact. For each public chain, a later analysis derived a clonal expansion index from normalized ranks of inferred template counts within each repertoire. Generation probabilities in a later analysis came from a VDJ recombination model fitted to out-of-frame rearrangements, and those results were checked against IGoR. In a later analysis, hypergeometric tests were used to score TCR-TCR, TCR-HLA and TCR-CMV co-occurrence, with a repertoire-size bias correction applied to TCR pairs. In a later analysis, false discovery rates were estimated by permuting HLA or CMV assignments 20 times. A later analysis grouped co-occurring TCRs with DBSCAN, adding TCRdist sequence similarity when clustering within HLA-allele-positive subsets. Repertoires with fewer than 30,000 or more than 120,000 public chains, plus five repertoires with anomalous nucleotide sharing, were excluded from co-occurrence clustering. Here the immuneACCESS table is served through TCRdb, limited to in-frame sequences with V and J called. Missing clones are a known gap in these copies; in checked studies unresolved V genes cover under half, and the rest lacks a known reason. V, J and clone size are those of that table, while D and trimming were read from the DNA. A total of about 92,000 clones appear in this sample, around 80% of them only once. 2% to 2.5% of the sample is taken by the ten largest.

The receptor's source is a man in his late teens or twenties in good health and CMV-seronegative. The sequenced sample was PBMCs. In this chain, TRBV20-1 is recombined with TRBJ2-1; TRBD1 lines up with 8 middle nucleotides. The nucleotides are TGCAGTGCGTGGACAGGGCTAAATGTCTTC. This is translated as CSAWTGLNVF.